Below are 2 T cell receptor beta chains sequenced from a single sample in a study of OX40 agonist ivuxolimab in advanced cancers. The protocol was immunoSEQ multiplex PCR, while the TCRdb copy is restricted to in-frame clones and leaves out a portion. The data show about 150,000 clones, approximately 94% seen once. The sample was CD4+ or CD8+ T cells sorted from blood, taken in a trial of the OX40 agonist ivuxolimab. These receptors originate from an adult with an advanced solid tumor such as melanoma, head and neck, liver or kidney cancer.

This chain connects TRBV5-6 to TRBJ1-2; 9 nucleotides align to TRBD1. V trimming: 3 bases; J trimming: 5 bases; junction bases outside the gene matches: 2. Germline lookup yields CDR1 SGHDT and CDR2 YYEEEE. The CDR3 is made up of 13 amino acids. The CDR3 nucleotides read TGTGCCAGCAGCTCCGGACAGGGGTATGGCTACACCTTC. As protein: CASSSGQGYGYTF.

The chain uses TRBV9 and TRBJ2-7; TRBD2 is a possible D gene (5 bases). The CDR3 spans 14 residues. Germline CDR1 and CDR2: SGDLS and YYNGEE. V lost 1 base, J lost 6 bases, and 14 bases lay in between. The CDR3 nucleotides read TGTGCCAGCAGCGTACTGGCGGAGGCAGGCGAGCAGTACTTC. Translating gives CASSVLAEAGEQYF.